This T cell receptor (beta chain) was found in a study of long-term antiretroviral therapy in people with HIV. Study-wide findings and caveats: The range of CDR3 lengths in HIV repertoires proved narrower than that found in controls. ART adherence was not documented, and neither viral resistance nor therapy changes had any data.

The immunoSEQ assay was v3.0, run at survey level. Data came from immunoSEQ multiplex PCR; TCRdb stores just in-frame clones and leaves some out. The table lists fewer than 20,000 clones, approximately 80% of them singletons. In the case of this clone: Its antigen is unidentified.

CDR1 and CDR2 (germline): SGHRS, YFSETQ. The CDR3 length is 14 residues. Trimming left V 1 base short and J 5 bases short, with 11 bases between. The material sequenced was unsorted PBMCs, taken 0.6 years after starting antiretroviral therapy. The chain combines TRBV5-1 with TRBJ2-3, with D possibly being TRBD1 (5 bases). This sequence was found in a woman aged 18-29 years with HIV. CDR3 in amino acids: CASSLQGSGDTQYF. In nucleotides, the CDR3 is TGCGCCAGCAGCTTGCAGGGATCCGGAGATACGCAGTATTTT.